This T cell receptor beta chain was identified in a study of shared clonotypes between healthy human individuals. Only a few counts were recorded for this clone. The germline V gene has CDR1 MDHEN and CDR2 SYDVKM. The V and J ends lost 2 bases and 7 bases respectively, with 15 bases between them. This CDR3 contains 15 residues. Sequencing used immunoSEQ multiplex PCR; TCRdb keeps in-frame clones, though not all of them. This sample yields about 2.3 million clones, of which just under 95% are seen a single time; around 0.4% belongs to the top ten. V and J are TRBV28 and TRBJ1-3, with D perhaps matching TRBD1 (6 bases). This receptor was identified in a man aged 18 to 30 in good health. Some clones in this sample may be carry-over from other donors' samples. The specimen was naive CD4+ T cells from PBMCs. Subset given: CD45RA+ positively selected. The CDR3 loop is CASSLAPGEGNTIYF. The CDR3 bases are TGTGCCAGCAGTTTAGCTCCAGGGGAAGGGAACACCATATATTTT.